What follows is one TCR beta chain and its context. This CDR3 has 15 amino acids. In germline, CDR1 is SGHNT, CDR2 YENEEA. Trimming pared 2 bases from V and 0 bases from J, leaving 8 bases between. This sample is drawn from a study of shared clonotypes between healthy human individuals. The assay was immunoSEQ multiplex PCR, and TCRdb's table has in-frame clones only and misses some. The sample lists hundreds of thousands of clones, 90% to 98% occurring once. The clonotype comes from a man aged 30 to 45 in good health. The sample comprised memory CD8+ T cells sorted from blood. Described subset: CD45RO+ cells pooled with CCR7-negative TemRA cells. The chain is built from TRBV11-3 and TRBJ1-5, with unresolved D. In nucleotides, the CDR3 is TGTGCCAGCAGCTTAATACGGATTAGCAATCAGCCCCAGCATTTT. The encoded protein is CASSLIRISNQPQHF.